These T cell receptor beta chains were read from a single sample in a study of blood T cells in healthy people across ages. TCRdb called the 5' RACE reads again in MiXCR, with one record for every CDR3 protein. Found here are 2 million or so distinct CDR3 sequences, around 48% of them singletons; the top ten hold roughly 2.1%. The specimen was blood. These receptors all come from a woman in her thirties or forties in good health. Both conserved end residues are part of each CDR3. D genes are given only for firm matches. Expanded clones get a size class; other rows say once, few or many, or leave the size out.

V gene	D gene	J gene	clone size	CDR3 DNA	CDR3 protein
TRBV5-6	TRBD1	TRBJ2-1	few	TGTGCCAGCAGCATCCGGACAGGGAATCCCTACAATGAGCAGTTCTTC	CASSIRTGNPYNEQFF
TRBV25-1	TRBD1	TRBJ1-1	NA	TGTGCCAGCAGTGTACCTCGAGGAGGGACAGGGGGAAGCACTGAAGCTTTCTTT	CASSVPRGGTGGSTEAFF
TRBV4-3	NA	TRBJ1-2	NA	TGCGCCAGCAGCCAAGGGAGGGGCACCAGGGATTATAACTATGGCTACACCTTC	CASSQGRGTRDYNYGYTF
TRBV29-1	NA	TRBJ2-3	NA	TGCAGCGTTGATGGGAGGCAGGGCACAGATACGCAGTATTTT	CSVDGRQGTDTQYF
TRBV2	NA	TRBJ2-3	once	TGTGCCAGCAGTGACCGACGAGGTAGCACAGATACGCAGTATTTT	CASSDRRGSTDTQYF
TRBV5-5	NA	TRBJ2-2	NA	TGTGCCAGCAGTTTGGAGGGAGTCACCGGGGAGCTGTTTTTT	CASSLEGVTGELFF
TRBV6-1	NA	TRBJ2-1	NA	TGTGCCAGCAGTTCTTCAACGGTGGGTATTGAGAATGAGCAGTTCTTC	CASSSSTVGIENEQFF
TRBV20-1	NA	TRBJ1-2	few	TGCAGTGCCAGGGGCGGGGCGTTGGATGGCTACACCTTC	CSARGGALDGYTF
TRBV28	TRBD2	TRBJ2-5	NA	TGTGCCAGCAGTAGGGGACTAGCGGTTTACAATGAGCAGTACTTC	CASSRGLAVYNEQYF
TRBV28	NA	TRBJ1-1	NA	TGTGCCAGCAGCGCCACAGGTTGGGGCACTGAAGCTTTCTTT	CASSATGWGTEAFF
TRBV15	TRBD2	TRBJ2-3	NA	TGTGCCACCAGCAGAGAGGCTAGCGGGGGCACAGATACGCAGTATTTT	CATSREASGGTDTQYF
TRBV6-2/TRBV6-3	NA	TRBJ2-5	NA	TGTGCCAGCAGTTACTTCAGGGCAGTCCAAGAGACCCAGTACTTC	CASSYFRAVQETQYF
TRBV12-3/TRBV12-4	NA	TRBJ1-4	many	TGTGCCAGCAGCCTACAGGGCACGAATGAAAAACTGTTTTTT	CASSLQGTNEKLFF
TRBV29-1	NA	TRBJ2-7	NA	TGCAGCGCTGGCTGGGCGGAGGAGCAGTACTTC	CSAGWAEEQYF
TRBV11-2	TRBD1	TRBJ1-6	NA	TGTGCCAGCACCCACGGGACAGCTAATTCACCCCTCCACTTT	CASTHGTANSPLHF
TRBV4-3	TRBD2	TRBJ2-1	NA	TGCGCCAGCAGCCAAGATCGAACTTACGGGGGGGCCTACAATGAGCAGTTCTTC	CASSQDRTYGGAYNEQFF
TRBV6-6	NA	TRBJ1-1	NA	TGTGCCAGCAGTGTCTCCGGGACAGAAGCTTTCTTT	CASSVSGTEAFF
TRBV6-2/TRBV6-3	TRBD1	TRBJ1-2	NA	TGTGCCAGCGGAAGAACAGGGGTTGGCTACACCTTC	CASGRTGVGYTF
TRBV3-1	NA	TRBJ1-5	few	TGTGCCAGCAGCAGAATTGATAGCAATCAGCCCCAGCATTTT	CASSRIDSNQPQHF
TRBV18	NA	TRBJ2-6	NA	TGTGCCAGCTCACCACCAGGGGGTGTCGGGGCCAACGTCCTGACTTTC	CASSPPGGVGANVLTF
TRBV20-1	NA	TRBJ2-7	NA	TGCAGTGCCCAGACGGGCACCTCCTACGAGCAGTACTTC	CSAQTGTSYEQYF
TRBV5-1	NA	TRBJ2-5	NA	TGCGCCAGCAGCTTGGACACGAGTGAGCAGTACTTC	CASSLDTSEQYF
TRBV7-2	TRBD2	TRBJ2-1	few	TGTGCCAGCAGCCCGACACTAGCGAATGAGCAGTTCTTC	CASSPTLANEQFF
TRBV14	TRBD2	TRBJ2-1	few	TGTGCCAGCAGCCAAGCGGGGGGGCGGTTCAATGAGCAGTTCTTC	CASSQAGGRFNEQFF
TRBV3-1	NA	TRBJ2-1	NA	TGTGCCAGCAGCCAAGAGAGGTCGAGCTCCTACAATGAGCAGTTCTTC	CASSQERSSSYNEQFF
TRBV20-1	NA	TRBJ2-7	NA	TGCAGTGCTAGAGTTGGGGCAGGGTCATCTTACGAGCAGTACTTC	CSARVGAGSSYEQYF